This paragraph reports one TCR beta chain. The same CDR3 is also encoded by other DNA sequences in this sample. Germline V gene lookup returns CDR1 MGHRA and CDR2 YSYEKL. V was trimmed by 1 base and J by 0 bases, leaving 10 bases between them. The CDR3 has 16 residues. The sample originates from a study of blood T cell repertoires in COVID-19. Whole-study context: Acute and convalescent COVID-19 samples came from the United States, Italy and Spain.

The protocol was immunoSEQ multiplex PCR, while the TCRdb copy is restricted to in-frame clones and leaves out a portion. The profile shows 200,000 to 300,000 clones, less than 90% of them singletons. J is TRBJ1-5 and V is TRBV4-1; maybe TRBD1 (5 bases). The sequence was obtained from a man under 40 with active or convalescent COVID-19. Sequencing input: peripheral blood. Written as DNA, the CDR3 is TGCGCCAGCAGCCAAGGGGGCCAAAATAGCAATCAGCCCCAGCATTTT. It yields the protein CASSQGGQNSNQPQHF.